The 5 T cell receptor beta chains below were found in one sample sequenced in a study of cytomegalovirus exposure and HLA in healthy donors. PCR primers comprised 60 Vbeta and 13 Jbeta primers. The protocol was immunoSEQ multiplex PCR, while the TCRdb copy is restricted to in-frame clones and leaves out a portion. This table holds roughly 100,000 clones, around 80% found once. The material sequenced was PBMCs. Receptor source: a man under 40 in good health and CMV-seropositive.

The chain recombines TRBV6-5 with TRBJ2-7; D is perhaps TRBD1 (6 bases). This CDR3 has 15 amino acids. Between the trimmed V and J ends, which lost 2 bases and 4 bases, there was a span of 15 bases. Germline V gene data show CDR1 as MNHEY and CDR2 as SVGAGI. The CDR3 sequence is CASSYVAGEGYEQYF. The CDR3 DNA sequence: TGTGCCAGCAGTTACGTGGCAGGGGAAGGGTACGAGCAGTACTTC.

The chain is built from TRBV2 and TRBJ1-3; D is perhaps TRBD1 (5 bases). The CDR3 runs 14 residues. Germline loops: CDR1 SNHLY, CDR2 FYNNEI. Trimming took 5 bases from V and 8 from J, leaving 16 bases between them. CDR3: CASSILQVPDTIYF. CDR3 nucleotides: TGTGCCAGCAGTATACTACAGGTCCCGGACACCATATATTTT.

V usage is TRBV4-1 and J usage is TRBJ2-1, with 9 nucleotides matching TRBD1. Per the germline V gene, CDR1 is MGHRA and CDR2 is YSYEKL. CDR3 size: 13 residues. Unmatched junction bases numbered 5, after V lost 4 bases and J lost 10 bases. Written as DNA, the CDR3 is TGCGCCAGCAGCCCGGACAGGGGCCGCGAGCAGTTCTTC. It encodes CASSPDRGREQFF.

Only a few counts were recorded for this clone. The CDR3 bases are TGTGCCACCAGCAGAGTCGGGGGACTAGCGGCTAGCACAGATACGCAGTATTTT. As protein: CATSRVGGLAASTDTQYF. The chain has TRBV15 and TRBJ2-3; 11 bases agree with TRBD2. The length of the CDR3 is 18 residues. The V and J ends lost 1 base and 0 bases, in that order; junction bases with no gene match: 6. Germline V gives CDR1 LNHNV, CDR2 YYDKDF (reference sequence).

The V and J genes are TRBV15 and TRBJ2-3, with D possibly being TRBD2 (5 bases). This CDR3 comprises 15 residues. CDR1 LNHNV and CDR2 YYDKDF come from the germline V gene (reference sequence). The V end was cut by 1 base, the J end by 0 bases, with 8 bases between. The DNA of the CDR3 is TGTGCCACCAGCAGAGCCTCGGGAAGCACAGATACGCAGTATTTT. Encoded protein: CATSRASGSTDTQYF. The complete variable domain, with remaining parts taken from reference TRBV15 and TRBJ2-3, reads DAMVIQNPRYQVTQFGKPVTLSCSQTLNHNVMYWYQQKSSQAPKLLFHYYDKDFNNEADTPDNFQSRRPNTSFCFLDIRSPGLGDTAMYLCATSRASGSTDTQYFGPGTRLTVL.